The rows below give T cell receptor beta chains drawn from one sample of a study of response to subunit inactivated influenza vaccine. TCRdb fed the RT-PCR reads into MiXCR, producing one record per CDR3 protein. This sample has approximately 520,000 distinct CDR3 sequences, with roughly 25% found just once. This material consisted of CD4+ T cells sorted from PBMCs, taken more than 4 days after vaccination. These TCRs come from a man aged 45-65 years who received an inactivated influenza vaccine. Both conserved end residues are part of each CDR3. D genes are given only for firm matches. Clone sizes are given selectively: once, few, many, or a class where the clone is expanded.

DNA	CDR3	size	D	V	J
TGTGCCAGCAGCCCGGGACAACGGACTGGAAACACCATATATTTT	CASSPGQRTGNTIYF	-	-	TRBV28	TRBJ1-3
TGTGCCAGCAGCATCTGGACAGAAGAAGAGACCCAGTACTTC	CASSIWTEEETQYF	-	-	TRBV5-6	TRBJ2-5
TGTGCCAGCTCACCGCAGGGCGCCAATCAGCCCCAGCATTTT	CASSPQGANQPQHF	few	-	TRBV18	TRBJ1-5
TGTGCCATCAGTGCGTCAGGGAATCAGCCCCAGCATTTT	CAISASGNQPQHF	-	-	TRBV10-3	TRBJ1-5
TGTGCCATCAGTGAGCCCCCGTCGGTTGGTGTCGGGTGGGTAAACAATGAGCAGTTCTTC	CAISEPPSVGVGWVNNEQFF	few	-	TRBV10-3	TRBJ2-1
TGTGCCAGGACTATAGCGGGAGGGTCCCAAGAGACCCAGTACTTC	CARTIAGGSQETQYF	-	TRBD2	TRBV27	TRBJ2-5
TGTGCCAGCAGCGGACCTACTCCCAATCAGCCCCAGCATTTT	CASSGPTPNQPQHF	-	-	TRBV12-3/TRBV12-4	TRBJ1-5
TGTGCCAGCAGTGACTTCCGAGACTCTGGCTACACCTTC	CASSDFRDSGYTF	many	-	TRBV6-1	TRBJ1-2
TGCGCCAGCAGCTCCGCACAGGGGGCCGGAACTGAAGCTTTCTTT	CASSSAQGAGTEAFF	few	TRBD1	TRBV5-1	TRBJ1-1
TGCGCCAGCAGCTTGACGGGAACTAATGAAAAACTGTTTTTT	CASSLTGTNEKLFF	few	-	TRBV5-1	TRBJ1-4
TGTGCCACCAGTATTGACAGCTCCTACAATGAGCAGTTCTTC	CATSIDSSYNEQFF	few	-	TRBV24-1	TRBJ2-1
TGTGCCAGCTCACCGGGCCCAGGGTCCGCTTTCTTT	CASSPGPGSAFF	few	-	TRBV18	TRBJ1-1
TGTGCCAGCAGTTTAGGGGGACTCGACTACAATGAGCAGTTCTTC	CASSLGGLDYNEQFF	-	-	TRBV12-3/TRBV12-4	TRBJ2-1